The sequence of this T cell receptor (beta chain) was determined in a study of neurological immune-mediated disorders. Broader study findings: Private repertoires in all groups were suggested by the absence of shared CDR3 amino acid sequences among expanded clones across subjects.

Ten or more counts support this clonotype. Its antigen is unknown. From the 5' RACE reads, TCRdb called clonotypes with MiXCR, one entry per CDR3 protein. Of 71,000 or so distinct CDR3 sequences listed, around 4.6% are singletons. There are 15 residues in the CDR3. The V gene's germline CDR1 is WSHSY and CDR2 SAAADI. V lost 7 bases to trimming and J lost 6 bases; unmatched junction nucleotides: 9. This chain links TRBV10-2 with TRBJ2-3; 11 bases are a match to TRBD2. This clonotype originated in a woman between 25 and 40 years old with multiple sclerosis. The sample taken for sequencing was PBMCs. DNA of the CDR3: TGCGCCAGCACCCCTACCCCTAGCGGGAGGGATACGCAGTATTTT. Translated, it gives CASTPTPSGRDTQYF.